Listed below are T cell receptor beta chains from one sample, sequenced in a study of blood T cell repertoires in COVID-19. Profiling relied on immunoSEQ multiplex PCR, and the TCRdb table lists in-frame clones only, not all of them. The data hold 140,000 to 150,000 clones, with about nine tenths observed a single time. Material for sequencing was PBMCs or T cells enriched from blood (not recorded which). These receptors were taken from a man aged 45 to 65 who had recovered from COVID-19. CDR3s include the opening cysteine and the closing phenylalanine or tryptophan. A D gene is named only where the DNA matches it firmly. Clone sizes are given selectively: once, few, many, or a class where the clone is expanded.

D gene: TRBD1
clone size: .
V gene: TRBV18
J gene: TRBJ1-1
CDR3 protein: CASSPPNRGRDTEAFF
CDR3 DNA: TGTGCCAGCTCACCACCGAACAGGGGGAGAGATACTGAAGCTTTCTTT

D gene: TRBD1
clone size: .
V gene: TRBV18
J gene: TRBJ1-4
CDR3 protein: CASSPMGQGNEKLFF
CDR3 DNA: TGTGCCAGCTCACCAATGGGACAGGGGAATGAAAAACTGTTTTTT

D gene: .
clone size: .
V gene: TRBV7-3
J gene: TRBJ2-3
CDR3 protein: CASSLNPGSTDTQYF
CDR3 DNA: TGTGCCAGCAGCTTAAATCCAGGGAGCACAGATACGCAGTATTTT

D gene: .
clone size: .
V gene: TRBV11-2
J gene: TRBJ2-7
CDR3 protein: CASSLDLEEVYEQYF
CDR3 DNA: TGTGCCAGCAGCTTAGATCTCGAGGAGGTCTACGAGCAGTACTTC

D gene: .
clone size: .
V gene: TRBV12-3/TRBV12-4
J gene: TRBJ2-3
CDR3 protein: CASSFSSPQAQYF
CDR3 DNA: TGTGCCAGCAGTTTTTCCAGTCCCCAGGCGCAGTATTTT

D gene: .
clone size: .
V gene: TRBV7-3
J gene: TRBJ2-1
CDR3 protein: CASSLTGGGAYNEQFF
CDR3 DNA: TGTGCCAGCAGCTTAACAGGAGGGGGGGCCTACAATGAGCAGTTCTTC

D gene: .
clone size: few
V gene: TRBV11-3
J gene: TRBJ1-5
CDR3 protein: CASSLNRVVEGVANQPQHF
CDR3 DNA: TGTGCCAGCAGCCTGAACAGGGTTGTCGAGGGGGTGGCCAATCAGCCCCAGCATTTT

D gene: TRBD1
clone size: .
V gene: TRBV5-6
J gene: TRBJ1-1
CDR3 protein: CASSQRTGLEGKAFF
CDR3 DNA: TGTGCCAGCAGCCAACGGACAGGGTTGGAGGGTAAAGCTTTCTTT

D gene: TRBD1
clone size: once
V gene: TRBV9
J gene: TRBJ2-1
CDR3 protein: CASSSDRASYNEQFF
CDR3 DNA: TGTGCCAGCAGTAGCGACAGGGCGAGCTACAATGAGCAGTTCTTC

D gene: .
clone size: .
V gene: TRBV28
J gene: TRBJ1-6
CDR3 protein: CASTRANSPLHF
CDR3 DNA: TGTGCCAGCACTCGAGCGAATTCACCCCTCCACTTT

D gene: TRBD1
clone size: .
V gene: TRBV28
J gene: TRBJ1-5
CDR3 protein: CASSPGQGGNQPQHF
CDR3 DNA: TGTGCCAGCAGCCCCGGACAGGGGGGCAATCAGCCCCAGCATTTT

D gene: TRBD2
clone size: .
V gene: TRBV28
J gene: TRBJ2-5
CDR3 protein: CASSFLAGTVQETQYF
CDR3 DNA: TGTGCCAGCAGTTTCTTAGCGGGGACCGTTCAAGAGACCCAGTACTTC

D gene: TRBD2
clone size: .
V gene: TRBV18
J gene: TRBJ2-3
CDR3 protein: CASSPYTGTSGFTDTQYF
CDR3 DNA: TGTGCCAGCTCACCTTATACCGGGACTAGCGGGTTCACAGATACGCAGTATTTT

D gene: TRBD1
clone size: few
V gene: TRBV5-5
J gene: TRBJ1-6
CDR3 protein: CASSFPDRGNSPLHF
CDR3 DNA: TGTGCCAGCAGCTTTCCGGACAGGGGAAATTCACCCCTCCACTTT

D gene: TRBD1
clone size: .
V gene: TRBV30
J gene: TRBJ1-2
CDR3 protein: CASQGLDYGYTF
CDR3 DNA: TGTGCCTCACAGGGGTTGGACTATGGCTACACCTTC

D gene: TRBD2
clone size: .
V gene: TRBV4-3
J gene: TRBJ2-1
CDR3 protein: CASSQKAGGNEQFF
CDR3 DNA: TGCGCCAGCAGCCAGAAAGCGGGGGGTAATGAGCAGTTCTTC

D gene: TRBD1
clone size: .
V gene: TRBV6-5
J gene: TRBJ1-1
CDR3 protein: CASSYSGQRAEAFF
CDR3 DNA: TGTGCCAGCAGTTACTCGGGACAGAGGGCTGAAGCTTTCTTT